This entry describes one TCR beta chain. No cognate antigen has been identified for it. No much larger clone exists at a distance of one base, and base qualities are not known. TCRbeta CDR3 regions were amplified from genomic DNA by means of the immunoSEQ Assay, a bias-controlled multiplex PCR. As for the authors' bioinformatics: The number of nucleated cells in each sample was estimated by amplification of reference gene primers within the assay. To quantify the absolute abundance of each unique TCRbeta CDR3 rearrangement, sequence reads were collapsed and filtered. Productive Simpson clonality was computed per sample as the square root of Simpson's diversity index over productive rearrangements. TCRdb stores this immuneACCESS table with in-frame sequences only. Part of the clones is absent; in the studies checked, under half of the shortfall reflects unresolved V genes, and no reason is known for the rest. That table supplies the V and J calls and clone size; D and trimming were determined from the DNA. This sample holds 300,000 or so clones; around 90% were observed only once. The top ten clonotypes cover approximately 4% of the sample.

This entry is derived from a study of blood T cell repertoires in COVID-19 (dated by TCRdb to the early 2020s). In terms of the full investigation: Samples covering the acute and convalescent phases of COVID-19 were provided by collaborators in the United States, Italy and Spain. Where available, HLA class I and class II types were taken from metadata supplied by the sample provider and were not determined by assay-based typing. The prospective study material was composed of cDNA or gDNA derived from T cells, B-cell-depleted T cells, or PBMCs. The samples were drawn from the first 160 participants of the ongoing ImmuneRACE study and from more than 1,000 subjects provided by 6 global collaborators. Sample metadata almost always included a de-identified subject ID, COVID-19 status, age in years and sex. Deeply sampled blood TCRbeta repertoires from subjects exposed to, actively infected with, or recovered from COVID-19 were included in the dataset. The repertoires were released in a freely available public database meant as a resource for research on the immune response to SARS-CoV-2. The study at large found these results: Clinical and demographic metadata were provided uncurated, with the amount varying by source and participant.

Each collaborating institution followed its own protocols to collect whole blood in K2EDTA tubes. For TCRbeta analysis, collaborators shipped samples in one of three forms: frozen whole blood, isolated PBMCs, or DNA extracted from either of those sample types. This receptor was obtained from a middle-aged woman with acute or convalescent COVID-19. The sequencing input was peripheral blood.

The nucleotide sequence reads TGCGCCAGCAGTGGGACTAGCGGGGGGTCCGGGTCCGGGGAGCTGTTTTTT. It is translated as CASSGTSGGSGSGELFF. The sequence links TRBV10-1 to TRBJ2-2; 14 central nucleotides agree with TRBD2. Trimming removed 4 bases from V and 6 bases from J; the gene matches leave 7 bases unexplained. The CDR3, cysteine through phenylalanine, is 17 amino acids long. Only the CDR3 DNA stays, 51 bases, in frame from base 1. CDR1 and CDR2, looked up from the germline V gene (reference sequence), are WNHNN and SYGVQD.